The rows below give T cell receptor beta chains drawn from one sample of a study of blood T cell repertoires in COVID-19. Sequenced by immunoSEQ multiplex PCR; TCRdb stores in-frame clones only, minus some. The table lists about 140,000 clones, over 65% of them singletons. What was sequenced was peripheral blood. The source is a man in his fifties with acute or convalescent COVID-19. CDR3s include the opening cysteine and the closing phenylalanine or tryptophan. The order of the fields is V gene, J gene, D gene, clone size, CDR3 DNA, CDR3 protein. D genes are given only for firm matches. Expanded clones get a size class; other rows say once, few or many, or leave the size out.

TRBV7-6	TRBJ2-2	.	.	TGTGCCAGCAGCTTATTTATAATAGCGGCAAACACCGGGGAGCTGTTTTTT	CASSLFIIAANTGELFF
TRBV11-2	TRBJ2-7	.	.	TGTGCCAGCAGTCACTCCTACGAGCAGTACTTC	CASSHSYEQYF
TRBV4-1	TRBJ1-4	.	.	TGCGCCAGCAGCCAACGGACAGCCCTGGCAACTAATGAAAAACTGTTTTTT	CASSQRTALATNEKLFF
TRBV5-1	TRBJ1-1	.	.	TGCGCCAGCAGCCCCCGGACTGGGAACACTGAAGCTTTCTTT	CASSPRTGNTEAFF
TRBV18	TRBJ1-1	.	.	TGTGCCAGCTCACCTCTAGACAGCATGAACACTGAAGCTTTCTTT	CASSPLDSMNTEAFF
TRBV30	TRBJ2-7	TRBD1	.	TGTGCCTGGAGCTACGGGACAGGGCTCGACGAGCAGTACTTC	CAWSYGTGLDEQYF
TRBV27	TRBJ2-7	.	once	TGTGCCAGCAGTTTAGGGCAGCTATCCTACGAGCAGTACTTC	CASSLGQLSYEQYF
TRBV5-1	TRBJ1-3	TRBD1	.	TGCGCCAGCAGCTGGGGACAGATCTCTGGAAACACCATATATTTT	CASSWGQISGNTIYF
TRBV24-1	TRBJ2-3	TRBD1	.	TGTGCCACCAGTGATCCGGGACAGGGCACAGATACGCAGTATTTT	CATSDPGQGTDTQYF
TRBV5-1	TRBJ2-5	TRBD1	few	TGCGCCAGCAACCTGTATCAGGGGGCTCAAGAGACCCAGTACTTC	CASNLYQGAQETQYF
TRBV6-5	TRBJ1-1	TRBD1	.	TGTGCCAGCAGTCCCAGGGGGCGGAACACTGAAGCTTTCTTT	CASSPRGRNTEAFF
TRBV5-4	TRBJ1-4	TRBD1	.	TGTGCCAGCAGCCCTCAATCAGGGGGAAGTGAAAAACTGTTTTTT	CASSPQSGGSEKLFF
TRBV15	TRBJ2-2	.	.	TGTGCCACCAGCAGAGATTGGGCCACCGGGGAGCTGTTTTTT	CATSRDWATGELFF
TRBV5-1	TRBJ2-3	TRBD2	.	TGCGCCAGCAGCTTGGGGACTAGCGGGGGCACAGATACGCAGTATTTT	CASSLGTSGGTDTQYF
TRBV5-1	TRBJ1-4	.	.	TGCGCCAGCAGCTTCGGAGGGAATGAAAAACTGTTTTTT	CASSFGGNEKLFF
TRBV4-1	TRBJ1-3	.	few	TGCGCCAGCAGCCATGACTCTTCAAGAGCCGTGGGTGGCACCATATATTTT	CASSHDSSRAVGGTIYF
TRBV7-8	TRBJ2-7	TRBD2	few	TGTGCCAGCAGACTAGCGGGGACCTACGAGCAGTACTTC	CASRLAGTYEQYF
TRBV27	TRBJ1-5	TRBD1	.	TGTGCCAGCAGTGCCGGGACAGGAGGGCCCGTTTGGCCCCAGCATTTT	CASSAGTGGPVWPQHF
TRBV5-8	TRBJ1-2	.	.	TGTGCCAGCAGCTTGGCCGGAGGGGACGTGAAGCCTAACTATGGCTACACCTTC	CASSLAGGDVKPNYGYTF
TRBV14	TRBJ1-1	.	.	TGTGCCAGCAGCCCATGGGAAGGGACATCAAGAGGTCGCTTCCGGGCTTTCTTT	CASSPWEGTSRGRFRAFF
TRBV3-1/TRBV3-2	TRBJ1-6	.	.	TGTGCCAGCAGCCAACCGACGTCGGGTTCACCCCTCCACTTT	CASSQPTSGSPLHF
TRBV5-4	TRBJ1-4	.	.	TGTGCCAGCAGCTTCTTACCGGACAGTACCAAACTGTTTTTT	CASSFLPDSTKLFF
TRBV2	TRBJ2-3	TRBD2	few	TGTGCCAGCAGTGCACTAGCGACTCCCACAGATACGCAGTATTTT	CASSALATPTDTQYF
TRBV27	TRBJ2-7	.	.	TGTGCCAGCCGGTTAGGAGGGTTCCACGAGCAGTACTTC	CASRLGGFHEQYF